The following is a T cell receptor (beta chain) sequence with its context. The antigen it binds to is not known. No per-base quality is available; no much larger clone lies one base away. This entry comes from a study of cytomegalovirus exposure and HLA in healthy donors (dated by TCRdb to between 2016 and 2019). In the study overall: A later analysis indicated that the roughly 130 validation repertoires were generated on the platform also employed for the roughly 650 repertoires of the first cohort. Along with the roughly 710-subject first cohort, a separate validation cohort of around 120 different subjects was used. The study was designed to test whether signatures of past pathogen exposure could be identified by cataloging public T cell receptors. The study combined high-throughput TCR immunosequencing, statistical association of individual TCRs with disease status, and machine learning to predict cytomegalovirus infection status. Beyond this particular receptor, the publication reports: Cytomegalovirus status was reported to be diagnosed by the classifier with high specificity and sensitivity in both the original and validation cohorts. Subsequent analysis determined that TCRs grouped into clusters in the first cohort also showed a tendency toward co-occurrence across the 120 validation repertoires, and approximately 93% of cluster scores exceeded 0. A later analysis had no HLA typing for the validation cohort, so co-occurrence there was scored across all 130 or so repertoires. Across donors, most TCR sequences were observed very rarely, whereas some public TCRs were present in many individuals. Three of the identified cytomegalovirus-associated TCR beta chains were confirmed in vitro to be specific for cytomegalovirus antigens. A total of some 180 TCR beta chains were listed by the study as associated with cytomegalovirus. According to the authors, the approach could potentially be generalized to other disease states and immunological phenotypes.

Donors formed part of the validation cohort, which comprised over a hundred subjects and was distinct from the first cohort of under 750 subjects. The library was prepared using the immunoSEQ multiplex PCR assay. Processing in the source paper ran as follows. A statistical classification framework was developed to diagnose cytomegalovirus status using the catalog of TCR beta chain sequences. Here the immuneACCESS table is served through TCRdb, limited to in-frame sequences with V and J called. Missing clones are a known gap in these copies; in checked studies unresolved V genes cover under half, and the rest lacks a known reason. V, J and clone size derive from that table, while D and trimming were established from the DNA sequence. This sample has under 80,000 clones in its table, and roughly 94% of those were observed once. The ten largest clones take up approximately 3.4% of the sample. Spanning cysteine to phenylalanine, the CDR3 consists of 15 amino acids. The entry retains the CDR3 DNA only, 45 bases that are in frame from base 1. Sequences SGHTA (CDR1) and FQGNSA (CDR2) are obtained from the germline V gene. V lost 5 bases and J lost 4 bases, and the count of bases not matched to a germline gene is 6.

Rearrangement joined TRBV7-2 to TRBJ2-1; a stretch of 9 junction bases matches TRBD2. Material for sequencing was PBMCs. The sequence derives from a woman aged 18-29 years in good health and CMV-seropositive. For the CDR3, the sequence is CASSLIAGAYNEQFF. The DNA sequence is TGTGCCAGCAGCCTCATAGCGGGGGCTTACAATGAGCAGTTCTTC.